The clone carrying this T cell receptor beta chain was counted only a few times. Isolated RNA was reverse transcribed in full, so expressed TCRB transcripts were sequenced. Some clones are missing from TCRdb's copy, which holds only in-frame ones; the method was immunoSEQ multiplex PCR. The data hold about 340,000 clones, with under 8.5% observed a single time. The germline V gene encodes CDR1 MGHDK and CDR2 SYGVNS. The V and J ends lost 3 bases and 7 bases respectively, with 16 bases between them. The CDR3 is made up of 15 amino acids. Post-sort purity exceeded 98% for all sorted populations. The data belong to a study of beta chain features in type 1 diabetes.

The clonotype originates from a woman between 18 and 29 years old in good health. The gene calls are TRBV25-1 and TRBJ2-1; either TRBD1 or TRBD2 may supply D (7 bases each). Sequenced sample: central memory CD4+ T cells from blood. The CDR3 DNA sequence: TGTGCCAGCAGTGATAAGGGGGCCGGGAGGAATGAGCAGTTCTTC. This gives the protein CASSDKGAGRNEQFF.